These 6 T cell receptor beta chains share one sample of origin, sequenced in a study of OX40 agonist ivuxolimab in advanced cancers. This table comes from immunoSEQ multiplex PCR, and its TCRdb copy is limited to in-frame clones, with some not included. Found here are around 80,000 clones, about 88% of them singletons; the top ten hold less than 9.5%. This material consisted of CD4+ or CD8+ T cells sorted from blood, taken in a trial of the OX40 agonist ivuxolimab. Receptor source: an adult with an advanced solid tumor such as melanoma, head and neck, liver or kidney cancer.

The gene calls are TRBV6-1 and TRBJ1-1; 11 bases line up with TRBD1. There are 13 residues in the CDR3. Per germline, CDR1 MNHNS and CDR2 SASEGT. J gave up 9 bases and V 3 bases, and 3 bases lay outside the gene matches. The CDR3 coding sequence is TGTGCCAGCAGTGATGGGGACAGGGGGAAAGCTTTCTTT. It codes for CASSDGDRGKAFF.

Written as DNA, the CDR3 is TGCGCCAGCAGCTTGTGGGTAGGAACCTACGAGCAGTACTTC. The encoded protein is CASSLWVGTYEQYF. The rearrangement joins TRBV5-1 to TRBJ2-5; D unresolved. The J call may be incorrect, as the DNA end agrees better with TRBJ2-7. Germline lookup yields CDR1 SGHRS and CDR2 YFSETQ. CDR3 length: 14 amino acids.

V and J are TRBV11-1 and TRBJ1-6; 7 nucleotides line up with TRBD1. The CDR3 is made up of 14 amino acids. After removal of 4 bases from V and 7 bases from J, the junction contained 4 bases not matched to a gene. Germline lookup yields CDR1 SGHAT and CDR2 FQDESV (reference sequence). CDR3 bases: TGTGCCAGCAGCTACAGGGGTTCGAATTCACCCCTCCACTTT. Translation gives CASSYRGSNSPLHF.

The chain links TRBV7-2 to TRBJ1-1, with D unclear. CDR1 and CDR2 (germline): SGHTA, FQGNSA. There are 13 residues in the CDR3. Trimming took 6 bases from V and 4 from J, leaving 12 bases between them. CDR3 DNA: TGTGCCAGCAGGACCCGCGCGGTCACTGAAGCTTTCTTT. Translated, it gives CASRTRAVTEAFF.

This clone was observed at least ten times. The chain joins TRBV15 to TRBJ1-1; no firm D call. CDR3 length: 13 residues. V was shortened by 1 base and J by 6 bases, with 9 bases between the two germline ends. The germline V gene encodes CDR1 LNHNV and CDR2 YYDKDF (reference sequence). The DNA for the CDR3 is TGTGCCACCAGCAGAGGGGTGCGCGCTGAAGCTTTCTTT. Its protein product is CATSRGVRAEAFF.

The chain combines TRBV2 with TRBJ1-2; TRBD1 aligns across 7 bases. The V gene's germline CDR1 is SNHLY and CDR2 FYNNEI. With 8 bases clipped from V and 5 bases from J, the junction kept 11 bases outside the gene matches. CDR3 length: 14 residues. The DNA of the CDR3 is TGTGCCAGCCCCAGGGGGGGGGTAGAGTATGGCTACACCTTC. This codes for CASPRGGVEYGYTF.